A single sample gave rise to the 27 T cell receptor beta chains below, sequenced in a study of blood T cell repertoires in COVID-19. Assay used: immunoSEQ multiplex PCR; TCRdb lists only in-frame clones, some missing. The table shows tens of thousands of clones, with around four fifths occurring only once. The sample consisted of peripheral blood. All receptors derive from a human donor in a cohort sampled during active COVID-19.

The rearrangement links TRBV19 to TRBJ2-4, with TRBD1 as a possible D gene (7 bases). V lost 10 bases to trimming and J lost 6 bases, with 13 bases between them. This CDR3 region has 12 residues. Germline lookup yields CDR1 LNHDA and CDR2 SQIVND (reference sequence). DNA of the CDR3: TGTGCCACACGACAGGGAGGAAACATTCAGTACTTC. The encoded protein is CATRQGGNIQYF.

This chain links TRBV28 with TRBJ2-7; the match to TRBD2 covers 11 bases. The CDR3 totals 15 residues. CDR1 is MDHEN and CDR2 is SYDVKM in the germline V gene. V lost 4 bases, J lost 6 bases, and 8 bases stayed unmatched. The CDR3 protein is CASSSISGRAVEQYF. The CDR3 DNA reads TGTGCCAGCAGTTCGATTAGCGGGAGGGCCGTCGAGCAGTACTTC.

In nucleotides, the CDR3 is TGCGCCACCCGACTAGCGGGAGTCTACGAGCAGTACTTC. It yields the protein CATRLAGVYEQYF. The chain links TRBV10-2 to TRBJ2-7, with 12 bases fitting TRBD2. J gave up 3 bases and V 10 bases, and 4 bases lay outside the gene matches. In germline, CDR1 is WSHSY, CDR2 SAAADI. This CDR3 contains 13 residues.

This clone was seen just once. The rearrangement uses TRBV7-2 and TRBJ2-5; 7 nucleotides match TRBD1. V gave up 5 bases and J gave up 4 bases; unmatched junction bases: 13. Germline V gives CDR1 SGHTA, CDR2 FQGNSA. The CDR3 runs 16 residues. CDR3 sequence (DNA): TGTGCCAGCAGCCCTCTTGCACGAGGGGGCGGAGAGACCCAGTACTTC. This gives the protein CASSPLARGGGETQYF.

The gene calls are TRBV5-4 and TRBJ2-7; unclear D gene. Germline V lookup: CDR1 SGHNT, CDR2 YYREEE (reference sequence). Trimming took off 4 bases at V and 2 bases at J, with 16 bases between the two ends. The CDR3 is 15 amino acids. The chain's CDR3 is CASSDRSDATYEQYF. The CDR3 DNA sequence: TGTGCCAGCAGCGACCGAAGCGACGCGACCTACGAGCAGTACTTC.

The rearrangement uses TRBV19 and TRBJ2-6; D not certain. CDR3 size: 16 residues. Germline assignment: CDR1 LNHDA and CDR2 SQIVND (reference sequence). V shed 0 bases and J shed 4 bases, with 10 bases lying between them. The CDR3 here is CASSIDRPSGANVLTF. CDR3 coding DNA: TGTGCCAGTAGTATAGACAGGCCCTCGGGGGCCAACGTCCTGACTTTC.

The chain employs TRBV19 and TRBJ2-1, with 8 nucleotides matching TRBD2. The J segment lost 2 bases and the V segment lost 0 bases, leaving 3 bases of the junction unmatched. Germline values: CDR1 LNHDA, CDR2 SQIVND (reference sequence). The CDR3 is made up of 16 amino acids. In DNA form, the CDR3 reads TGTGCCAGTAGTATAGAGGCAGCGGGGGCCTACAATGAGCAGTTCTTC. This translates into CASSIEAAGAYNEQFF.

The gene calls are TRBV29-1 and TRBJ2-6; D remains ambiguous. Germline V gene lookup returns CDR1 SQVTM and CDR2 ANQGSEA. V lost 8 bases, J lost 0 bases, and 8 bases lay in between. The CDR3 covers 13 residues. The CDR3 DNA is TGCAGCATTCGGAGCTCTGGGGCCAACGTCCTGACTTTC. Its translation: CSIRSSGANVLTF. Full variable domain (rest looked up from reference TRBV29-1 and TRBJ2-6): SAVISQKPSRDICQRGTSLTIQCQVDSQVTMMFWYRQQPGQSLTLIATANQGSEATYESGFVIDKFPISRPNLTFSTLTVSNMSPEDSSIYLCSIRSSGANVLTFGAGSRLTVL.

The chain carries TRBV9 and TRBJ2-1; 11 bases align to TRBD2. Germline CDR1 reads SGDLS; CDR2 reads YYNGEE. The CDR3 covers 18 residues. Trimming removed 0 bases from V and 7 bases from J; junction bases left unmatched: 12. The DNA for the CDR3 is TGTGCCAGCAGCGTAGACCTCCTACTAGCGGGAGTAGAGAATGAGCAGTTCTTC. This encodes CASSVDLLLAGVENEQFF.

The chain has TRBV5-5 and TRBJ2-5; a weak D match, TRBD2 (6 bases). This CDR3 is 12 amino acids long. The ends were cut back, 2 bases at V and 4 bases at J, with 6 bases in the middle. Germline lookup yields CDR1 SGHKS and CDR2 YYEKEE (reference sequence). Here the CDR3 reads CASSFGRETQYF. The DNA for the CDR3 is TGTGCCAGCAGCTTCGGGAGAGAGACCCAGTACTTC. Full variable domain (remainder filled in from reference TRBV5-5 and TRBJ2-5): DAGVTQSPTHLIKTRGQQVTLRCSPISGHKSVSWYQQVLGQGPQFIFQYYEKEERGRGNFPDRFSARQFPNYSSELNVNALLLGDSALYLCASSFGRETQYFGPGTRLLVL.

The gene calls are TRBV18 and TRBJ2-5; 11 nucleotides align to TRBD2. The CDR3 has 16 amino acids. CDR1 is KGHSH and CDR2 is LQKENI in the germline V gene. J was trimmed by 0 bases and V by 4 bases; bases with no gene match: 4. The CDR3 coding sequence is TGTGCCAGCTCACAACCGGGACTAGCGGACCAAGAGACCCAGTACTTC. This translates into CASSQPGLADQETQYF.

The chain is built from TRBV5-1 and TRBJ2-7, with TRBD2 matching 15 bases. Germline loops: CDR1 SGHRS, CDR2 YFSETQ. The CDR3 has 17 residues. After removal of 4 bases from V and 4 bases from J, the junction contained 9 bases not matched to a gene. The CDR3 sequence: CASSLGTSGRSDYEQYF. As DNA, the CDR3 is TGCGCCAGCAGCCTAGGGACTAGCGGGAGGTCGGATTACGAGCAGTACTTC.

The CDR3 is CASSFGSEETQYF. For the CDR3, the DNA is TGCGCCAGCAGCTTTGGCTCAGAAGAGACCCAGTACTTC. The rearrangement uses TRBV5-1 and TRBJ2-5; D is undetermined. V was pared by 2 bases and J by 3 bases, with 8 bases between. This CDR3 is 13 amino acids long. CDR1 is SGHRS and CDR2 is YFSETQ in the germline V gene.

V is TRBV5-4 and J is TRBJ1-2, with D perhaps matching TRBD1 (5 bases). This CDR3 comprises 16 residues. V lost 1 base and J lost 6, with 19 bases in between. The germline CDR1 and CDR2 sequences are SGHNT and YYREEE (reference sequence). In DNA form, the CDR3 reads TGTGCCAGCAGCTTGTCACAGGCTGCTATTTCGAATGGCTACACCTTC. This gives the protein CASSLSQAAISNGYTF.

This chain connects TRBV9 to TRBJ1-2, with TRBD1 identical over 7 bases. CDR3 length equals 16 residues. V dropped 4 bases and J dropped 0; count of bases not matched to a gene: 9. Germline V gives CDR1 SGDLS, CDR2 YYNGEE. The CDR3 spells CASSLSRDRTNYGYTF. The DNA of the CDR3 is TGTGCCAGCAGCCTTAGCAGGGACAGAACTAACTATGGCTACACCTTC.

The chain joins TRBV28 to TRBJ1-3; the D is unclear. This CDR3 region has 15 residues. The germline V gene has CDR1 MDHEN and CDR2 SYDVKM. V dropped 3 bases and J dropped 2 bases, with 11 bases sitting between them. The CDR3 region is CASSFGVITGNTIYF. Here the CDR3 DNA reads TGTGCCAGCAGTTTCGGGGTAATCACTGGAAACACCATATATTTT.

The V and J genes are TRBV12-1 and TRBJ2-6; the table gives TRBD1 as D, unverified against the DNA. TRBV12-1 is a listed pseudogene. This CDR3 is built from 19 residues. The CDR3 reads CASSFVDTGRVSGANVLTF. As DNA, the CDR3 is TGTGCCAGCAGCTTTGTTGATACAGGCCGTGTCTCTGGGGCCAACGTCCTGACTTTC.

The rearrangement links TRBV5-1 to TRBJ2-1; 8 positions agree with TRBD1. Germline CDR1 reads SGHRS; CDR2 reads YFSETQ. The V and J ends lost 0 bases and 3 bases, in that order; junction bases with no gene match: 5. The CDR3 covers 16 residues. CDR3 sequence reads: CASSLAPGTGYNEQFF. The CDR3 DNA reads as TGCGCCAGCAGCTTGGCCCCAGGGACAGGCTACAATGAGCAGTTCTTC.

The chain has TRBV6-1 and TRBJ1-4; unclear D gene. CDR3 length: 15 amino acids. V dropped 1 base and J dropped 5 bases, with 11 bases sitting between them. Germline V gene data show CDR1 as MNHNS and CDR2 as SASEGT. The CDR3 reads CASSEGSASNEKLFF. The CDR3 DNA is TGTGCCAGCAGTGAAGGCAGCGCCTCCAATGAAAAACTGTTTTTT.

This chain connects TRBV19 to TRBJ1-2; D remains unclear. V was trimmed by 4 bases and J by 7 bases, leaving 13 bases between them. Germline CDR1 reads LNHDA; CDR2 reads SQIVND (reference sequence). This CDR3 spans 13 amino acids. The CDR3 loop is CASSTYRESGYTF. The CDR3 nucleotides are TGTGCCAGTAGTACCTACCGGGAGTCTGGCTACACCTTC.

The CDR3 reads CASSTSSLPSGSADTQYF. For the CDR3, the DNA is TGTGCCAGCAGCACCTCCTCTTTGCCTAGCGGGAGCGCAGATACGCAGTATTTT. The chain uses TRBV28 and TRBJ2-3; 10 bases line up with TRBD2. This CDR3 has 18 amino acids. With V trimmed by 6 bases and J by 4 bases, 16 bases remained unmatched. Looked up from germline, CDR1 is MDHEN and CDR2 is SYDVKM.

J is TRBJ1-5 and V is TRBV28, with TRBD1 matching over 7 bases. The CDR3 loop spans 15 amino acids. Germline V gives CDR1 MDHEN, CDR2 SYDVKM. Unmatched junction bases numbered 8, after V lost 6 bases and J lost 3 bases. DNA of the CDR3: TGTGCCAGCAGCTCACAGGGGACCAACAATCAGCCCCAGCATTTT. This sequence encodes CASSSQGTNNQPQHF.

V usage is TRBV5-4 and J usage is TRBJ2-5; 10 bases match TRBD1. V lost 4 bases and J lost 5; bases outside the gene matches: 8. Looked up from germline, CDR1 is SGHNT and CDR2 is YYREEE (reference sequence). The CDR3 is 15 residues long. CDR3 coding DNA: TGTGCCAGCAGCAGGAGACAGGGGGCGGTGGAGACCCAGTACTTC. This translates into CASSRRQGAVETQYF.

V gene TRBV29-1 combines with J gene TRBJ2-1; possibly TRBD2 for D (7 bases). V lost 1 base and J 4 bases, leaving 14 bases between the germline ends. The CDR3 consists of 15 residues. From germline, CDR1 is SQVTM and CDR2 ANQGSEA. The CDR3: CSVEGGGGPYNEQFF. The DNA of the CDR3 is TGCAGCGTTGAAGGGGGGGGCGGACCTTACAATGAGCAGTTCTTC.

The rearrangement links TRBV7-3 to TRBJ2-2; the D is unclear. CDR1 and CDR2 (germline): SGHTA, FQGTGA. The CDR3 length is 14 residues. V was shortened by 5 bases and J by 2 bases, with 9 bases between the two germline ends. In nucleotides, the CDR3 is TGTGCCAGCAGCCTCAAGCTTAACACCGGGGAGCTGTTTTTT. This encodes CASSLKLNTGELFF.

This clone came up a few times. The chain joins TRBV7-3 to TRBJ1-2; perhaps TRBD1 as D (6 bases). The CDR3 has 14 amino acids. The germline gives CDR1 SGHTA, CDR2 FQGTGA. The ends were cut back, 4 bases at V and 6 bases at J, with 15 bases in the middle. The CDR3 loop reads CASSSLGASNGYTF. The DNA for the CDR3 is TGTGCCAGCAGCTCCCTGGGGGCGAGTAATGGCTACACCTTC. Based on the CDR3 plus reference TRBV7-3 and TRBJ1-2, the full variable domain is GAGVSQTPSNKVTEKGKYVELRCDPISGHTALYWYRQSLGQGPEFLIYFQGTGAADDSGLPNDRFFAVRPEGSVSTLKIQRTERGDSAVYLCASSSLGASNGYTFGSGTRLTVV.

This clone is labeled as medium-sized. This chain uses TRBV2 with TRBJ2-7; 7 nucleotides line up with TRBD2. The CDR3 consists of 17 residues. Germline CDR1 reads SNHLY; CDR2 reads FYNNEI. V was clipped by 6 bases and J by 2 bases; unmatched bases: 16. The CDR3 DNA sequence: TGTGCCAGCAGCGACCCCTCATTTGGGGGAGGGCCCTACGAGCAGTACTTC. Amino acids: CASSDPSFGGGPYEQYF.